This paragraph reports one T cell receptor (beta chain). Trimming removed 3 bases at V and 3 bases at J, with 12 bases between. Germline values: CDR1 SEHNR, CDR2 FQNEAQ (reference sequence). This CDR3 spans 14 amino acids. Here immunoSEQ multiplex PCR was the method, and the copy in TCRdb shows in-frame clones only, minus some. The sample includes 60,000 to 70,000 clones, about 85% seen only once; the top ten take under 3.5%. This sample stems from a study of OX40 agonist ivuxolimab in advanced cancers. Study context: An anti-OX40 (CD134) antibody with agonistic activity, ivuxolimab, was administered to patients. In three patients, partial responses were observed, one with hepatocellular carcinoma and two with cutaneous melanoma.

Source: CD4+ or CD8+ T cells sorted from blood, taken in a trial of the OX40 agonist ivuxolimab. The sequence was collected from an adult with an advanced solid tumor such as melanoma, head and neck, liver or kidney cancer. The chain recombines TRBV7-9 with TRBJ2-7; D may be TRBD1 (5 bases). DNA of the CDR3: TGTGCCAGCAGCTTGACCCAAGACAGCTACGAGCAGTACTTC. Protein sequence: CASSLTQDSYEQYF.